One T cell receptor beta chain is described in this entry. Its antigen is not identified. The data were taken from a study of identical twins. Overall study results and limits: While abundant cord blood beta clonotypes carried fewer insertions, memory repertoires showed no such pattern.

TCRdb re-analysed the 5' RACE reads in MiXCR, keeping a single row per CDR3 protein. The sample has 400,000 to 550,000 distinct CDR3 sequences; about 13% are singletons. The V end lost 5 bases, the J end lost 2 bases, and 10 bases lay between the germline ends. This CDR3 spans 13 amino acids. The data also belong to a second study, concerning yellow fever vaccine responses in identical twins.

The source of this sequence is a woman between 18 and 29 years old in good health. The chain uses TRBV12-3 or TRBV12-4 and TRBJ2-7; D gene ambiguous. Input material: CD4+ T cells sorted from blood. The CDR3 DNA follows: TGTGCCAGCAGTGTCGACGTCACCTACGAGCAGTACTTC. This translates into CASSVDVTYEQYF.